Presented here are 19 T cell receptor beta chains from one specimen sequenced in a study of glioma-infiltrating T cells after dendritic cell vaccination. This table comes from immunoSEQ multiplex PCR, and its TCRdb copy is limited to in-frame clones, with some not included. The sample has about 99,000 clones; more than 70% are singletons. Time point described: after dendritic cell vaccination, including at tumor progression/relapse. The input for sequencing was blood, taken after dendritic cell vaccination. Every receptor here comes from a human donor with glioblastoma.

V is TRBV4-1 and J is TRBJ2-3; D remains unclear. This CDR3 region has 14 residues. V lost 3 bases and J lost 9, with 16 bases in between. CDR1 is MGHRA and CDR2 is YSYEKL in the germline V gene. The CDR3 region is CASSHPPVSSTQYF. CDR3 coding DNA: TGCGCCAGCAGCCACCCTCCGGTTAGCTCCACGCAGTATTTT.

The chain joins TRBV18 to TRBJ2-1; TRBD2 is a possible D gene (5 bases). V was clipped by 1 base and J by 6 bases, with 13 bases between them. This CDR3 has 15 amino acids. Germline V CDR1 and CDR2: KGHSH, LQKENI. The CDR3 loop is CASSPRGIAGNEQFF. The DNA of the CDR3 is TGTGCCAGCTCACCACGAGGCATTGCGGGCAATGAGCAGTTCTTC. Variable domain in full (rest from reference TRBV18 and TRBJ2-1): NAGVMQNPRHLVRRRGQEARLRCSPMKGHSHVYWYRQLPEEGLKFMVYLQKENIIDESGMPKERFSAEFPKEGPSILRIQQVVRGDSAAYFCASSPRGIAGNEQFFGPGTRLTVL.

This chain uses TRBV7-2 with TRBJ1-5; D remains unclear. Trimming shortened V by 3 bases and J by 7 bases, and 7 bases separated the two germline ends. From germline, CDR1 is SGHTA and CDR2 FQGNSA. The CDR3 is made up of 12 amino acids. Here the CDR3 DNA reads TGTGCCAGCAGCTTTAATTTGCAGCCCCAGCATTTT. This encodes CASSFNLQPQHF.

This clone came up a few times. The rearrangement links TRBV5-4 to TRBJ2-1, with 14 bases that match TRBD2. CDR3 size: 17 residues. Germline CDR1 and CDR2: SGHNT and YYREEE (reference sequence). V dropped 5 bases and J dropped 4; count of bases not matched to a gene: 8. The CDR3 nucleotides read TGTGCCAGCAGTTCCGGACTAGCGGGAGGTATATACAATGAGCAGTTCTTC. It encodes CASSSGLAGGIYNEQFF. The entire variable domain, with the rest obtained from reference TRBV5-4 and TRBJ2-1, is as follows: ETGVTQSPTHLIKTRGQQVTLRCSSQSGHNTVSWYQQALGQGPQFIFQYYREEENGRGNFPPRFSGLQFPNYSSELNVNALELDDSALYLCASSSGLAGGIYNEQFFGPGTRLTVL.

The chain uses TRBV5-4 and TRBJ2-7; tentative D call: TRBD1 (6 bases). This CDR3 is 13 amino acids long. Trimming removed 4 bases from V and 2 bases from J, with 10 bases in between. The germline V gene encodes CDR1 SGHNT and CDR2 YYREEE (reference sequence). The CDR3 protein is CASSLQGPYEQYF. The DNA of the CDR3 is TGTGCCAGCAGCCTACAGGGTCCCTACGAGCAGTACTTC.

V usage is TRBV2 and J usage is TRBJ2-7, with a tentative D call TRBD1 (6 bases). V gave up 6 bases and J gave up 7 bases, with 16 bases separating them. Germline CDR1 SNHLY, CDR2 FYNNEI. This CDR3 has 13 residues. CDR3 protein: CASRRDIFGEQYF. The CDR3 DNA reads as TGTGCCAGCAGACGGGACATCTTTGGGGAGCAGTACTTC.

The genes are TRBV9 and TRBJ2-5; TRBD1 agrees at 9 bases. The germline CDR1 and CDR2 sequences are SGDLS and YYNGEE. The CDR3 consists of 16 residues. With V trimmed by 3 bases and J by 5 bases, 11 bases remained unmatched. The CDR3 sequence is CASSATGGYSGETQYF. The CDR3 DNA reads TGTGCCAGCAGCGCCACAGGGGGCTATAGTGGGGAGACCCAGTACTTC.

The V gene is TRBV25-1, the J gene TRBJ1-4, with 9 bases aligning to TRBD1. This CDR3 comprises 17 residues. From germline, CDR1 is MGHDK and CDR2 SYGVNS. J gave up 0 bases and V 4 bases, and 6 bases lay outside the gene matches. CDR3 DNA: TGTGCCAGCAGTGGCCGGGACAGGGAAGCAACTAATGAAAAACTGTTTTTT. Translating it yields CASSGRDREATNEKLFF.

The J gene is TRBJ2-5, the V gene TRBV9, with TRBD2 matching over 13 bases. The CDR3 consists of 19 residues. In germline, CDR1 is SGDLS, CDR2 YYNGEE. The junction had 14 bases not matched to a gene; V was cut back by 2 bases and J by 4 bases. The CDR3 is CASSVGTDRLAGGGETQYF. Written as DNA, the CDR3 is TGTGCCAGCAGCGTCGGGACAGACCGACTAGCGGGAGGAGGAGAGACCCAGTACTTC.

This chain uses TRBV19 with TRBJ2-7, with D possibly matching TRBD2 (5 bases). This CDR3 comprises 15 residues. Looked up from germline, CDR1 is LNHDA and CDR2 is SQIVND (reference sequence). Trimming removed 6 bases from V and 1 base from J, with 16 bases in between. In DNA, the CDR3 is TGTGCCAGTAGCCGAAGTGGGTCGGGGTCCTACGAGCAGTACTTC. Residues: CASSRSGSGSYEQYF.

The chain has TRBV4-2 and TRBJ2-5; D is uncertain. Germline V gives CDR1 LGHNA, CDR2 YNFKEQ. The CDR3 runs to 13 residues. V lost 4 bases and J lost 1, with 7 bases in between. This chain's CDR3 is CASSPFSQETQYF. The DNA of the CDR3 is TGTGCCAGCAGCCCTTTCTCCCAAGAGACCCAGTACTTC.

The V call is TRBV5-4, the J call TRBJ2-6; TRBD2 is a possible D gene (5 bases). The germline V and J ends were trimmed by 0 bases and 2 bases, with 9 bases remaining between them. This CDR3 is built from 16 residues. Germline-derived CDR1 and CDR2 are SGHNT and YYREEE (reference sequence). CDR3 residues: CASSLGSGTGANVLTF. The CDR3 DNA reads as TGTGCCAGCAGCTTGGGGTCGGGAACTGGGGCCAACGTCCTGACTTTC.

CDR3 region: CASSLAITGMNTEAFF. CDR3 DNA sequence: TGCGCCAGCAGCTTGGCCATAACAGGGATGAACACTGAAGCTTTCTTT. This rearrangement joins TRBV5-1 to TRBJ1-1; D perhaps matches TRBD1 (6 bases). CDR1 is SGHRS and CDR2 is YFSETQ in the germline V gene. V dropped 0 bases and J dropped 0 bases, with 12 bases sitting between them. The CDR3 contains 16 residues.

This chain uses TRBV2 with TRBJ1-2; no definite D call. V was shortened by 2 bases and J by 7 bases, with 14 bases between the two germline ends. The CDR3 length is 14 residues. CDR1 and CDR2 (germline): SNHLY, FYNNEI. CDR3 DNA: TGTGCCAGCAGTGAATGGACTCTCTCCGGTGGCTACACCTTC. Protein sequence: CASSEWTLSGGYTF.

The chain uses TRBV7-3 and TRBJ2-1, with 10 bases aligning to TRBD2. The trim removed 4 bases at V and 3 bases at J, leaving 0 bases unmatched. This CDR3 region has 14 residues. Germline loops: CDR1 SGHTA, CDR2 FQGTGA. CDR3 protein: CASSWTSGYNEQFF. Written as DNA, the CDR3 is TGTGCCAGCAGCTGGACTAGCGGCTACAATGAGCAGTTCTTC.

The CDR3 region is CASSSGVANYGYTF. CDR3 DNA sequence: TGCGCCAGCAGCTCGGGAGTTGCTAACTATGGCTACACCTTC. The V and J genes are TRBV5-1 and TRBJ1-2, with unresolved D. Trimming took 3 bases from V and 0 from J, leaving 9 bases between them. The CDR3 has 14 residues. Germline CDR1 and CDR2: SGHRS and YFSETQ.

V and J are TRBV5-6 and TRBJ2-7, with D hard to call. Trimming shortened V by 4 bases and J by 4 bases, and 9 bases separated the two germline ends. The CDR3 covers 12 residues. Germline V gene data show CDR1 as SGHDT and CDR2 as YYEEEE. CDR3 sequence: CASSQNKYEQYF. The CDR3 region has the DNA TGTGCCAGCAGCCAAAACAAGTACGAGCAGTACTTC.

The chain recombines TRBV7-9 with TRBJ1-5; tentative D call: TRBD1 (6 bases). Germline assignment: CDR1 SEHNR and CDR2 FQNEAQ (reference sequence). This CDR3 has 13 residues. The V end lost 4 bases, the J end lost 6 bases, and 10 bases lay between the germline ends. The CDR3 region has the DNA TGTGCCAGCAGCTCGCCAGGGGTTCAGCCCCAGCATTTT. Protein product: CASSSPGVQPQHF.

The chain recombines TRBV11-3 with TRBJ2-1, with a weak D call TRBD2 (6 bases). Germline values: CDR1 SGHNT, CDR2 YENEEA. Trimming removed 5 bases at V and 0 bases at J, with 11 bases between. CDR3 length equals 15 residues. CDR3 loop: CASSPTSHSYNEQFF. CDR3 bases: TGTGCCAGCAGCCCCACTAGCCACTCCTACAATGAGCAGTTCTTC.